The 17 T cell receptor beta chains presented below share a single source sample, sequenced in a study of T cells in Graves' hyperthyroidism and ophthalmopathy. Researchers amplified the TCR beta CDR3 regions from RNA transcripts. The HTBI primer set drove a first-round RT-PCR of the TCR CDR3. TCRdb re-derived calls from the multiplex PCR reads in MiXCR, one entry per CDR3 protein. Of about 700,000 distinct CDR3 sequences listed, around 13% were seen once; the top ten hold 10%. The sample consisted of blood. The receptors were sampled from a woman aged 18-29 years with Graves' hyperthyroidism.

In its sample, this clonotype was seen many times. The rearrangement uses TRBV11-2 and TRBJ2-7; the match to TRBD1 covers 8 bases. Looked up from germline, CDR1 is SGHAT and CDR2 is FQNNGV. J lost 3 bases, V lost 5 bases, and 9 bases had no gene match. This CDR3 spans 15 amino acids. CDR3 nucleotide sequence: TGTGCCAGCAGCCAGGGACAGGCTGCCGGCTACGAGCAGTACTTC. Translated: CASSQGQAAGYEQYF.

This clonotype was counted at least ten times. The chain employs TRBV12-3 or TRBV12-4 and TRBJ2-3, with TRBD2 identical over 8 bases. The CDR3 is 16 amino acids. V lost 6 bases, J lost 0 bases, and 8 bases stayed unmatched. CDR3 nucleotide sequence: TGTGCCAGCAGAGCCGGGGGGGCGCTCAGCACAGATACGCAGTATTTT. Its protein product is CASRAGGALSTDTQYF.

This clonotype was recorded at least ten times. V usage is TRBV28 and J usage is TRBJ2-7; unclear D gene. Germline assignment: CDR1 MDHEN and CDR2 SYDVKM. There are 13 residues in the CDR3. V lost 2 bases and J lost 6, with 11 bases in between. The CDR3 sequence: CASSLARRSEQYF. The CDR3 DNA reads as TGTGCCAGCAGTTTAGCTAGGCGAAGCGAGCAGTACTTC.

On this clonotype itself: A much larger clone is a single base away; this may be a read error. The chain combines TRBV7-8 with TRBJ2-1; 9 nucleotides line up with TRBD2. This CDR3 has 15 residues. Germline CDR1 reads SGHVS; CDR2 reads FQNEAQ. V shed 5 bases and J 2 bases; nucleotides not matched to a gene: 4. The CDR3 DNA is TGTGCCAGCAGCCACCTAGCGGGGACCTACAATGAGCAGTTCTTC. It specifies CASSHLAGTYNEQFF.

This chain joins TRBV13 and TRBJ2-7; perhaps TRBD2 as D (6 bases). The CDR3 runs 15 residues. The V and J ends lost 6 bases and 6 bases respectively, with 21 bases between them. Per the germline V gene, CDR1 is PRHDT and CDR2 is FYEKMQ (reference sequence). The CDR3 sequence: CASSIGLTGVREQYF. Here the CDR3 DNA reads TGTGCCAGCAGTATTGGACTAACGGGAGTTCGCGAGCAGTACTTC.

The V call is TRBV2, the J call TRBJ2-5, with a tentative D call TRBD2 (6 bases). Germline V gives CDR1 SNHLY, CDR2 FYNNEI. The CDR3 spans 16 residues. Deletions cut 3 bases from V and 2 bases from J, with 16 bases between. The DNA for the CDR3 is TGTGCCAGCAGTGATCCGTCTAGCGTGTTACAAGAGACCCAGTACTTC. Translating it yields CASSDPSSVLQETQYF. Full variable domain (missing parts from reference TRBV2 and TRBJ2-5): EPEVTQTPSHQVTQMGQEVILRCVPISNHLYFYWYRQILGQKVEFLVSFYNNEISEKSEIFDDQFSVERPDGSNFTLKIRSTKLEDSAMYFCASSDPSSVLQETQYFGPGTRLLVL.

This clonotype was seen a handful of times. This sequence joins TRBV27 and TRBJ2-3; D unresolved. The CDR3 runs to 13 residues. The V end was cut by 5 bases, the J end by 10 bases, with 16 bases between. Germline values: CDR1 MNHEY, CDR2 SMNVEV (reference sequence). CDR3 DNA: TGTGCCAGCAGTACGCCGGTGGGCGGTCCGCAGTATTTT. Its protein product is CASSTPVGGPQYF.

J is TRBJ1-1 and V is TRBV19; D perhaps matches TRBD1 (5 bases). V lost 4 bases and J lost 5, with 14 bases in between. In germline, CDR1 is LNHDA, CDR2 SQIVND (reference sequence). The CDR3 consists of 14 residues. Here the CDR3 reads CASSNGRGGTEAFF. CDR3 bases: TGTGCCAGTAGTAACGGGAGGGGTGGGACTGAAGCTTTCTTT.

In its sample, this clonotype was seen many times. V is TRBV2 and J is TRBJ2-4, with a possible D match to TRBD1 (6 bases). The germline V and J ends were trimmed by 3 bases and 4 bases, with 13 bases remaining between them. The CDR3 has 15 amino acids. Germline V gene lookup returns CDR1 SNHLY and CDR2 FYNNEI. The CDR3 DNA reads TGTGCCAGCAGTGACCTCCGGGACAAGAAAAACATTCAGTACTTC. Protein: CASSDLRDKKNIQYF.

The V call is TRBV20-1, the J call TRBJ1-2; no clear D. The V gene lost 0 bases and the J gene lost 8 bases, with 10 bases spanning the gap. CDR3 size: 12 residues. CDR1 DFQATT and CDR2 SNEGSKA come from the germline V gene (reference sequence). The CDR3 DNA reads as TGCAGTGCTAGAGATGCAGGCGGCGGCTACACCTTC. Translating gives CSARDAGGGYTF.

This clonotype was observed at least ten times. CDR3: CASSLGEGLAGFYEQYF. DNA of the CDR3: TGTGCCAGCAGCTTAGGGGAAGGACTAGCGGGGTTCTACGAGCAGTACTTC. The chain carries TRBV7-2 and TRBJ2-7, with 12 bases that match TRBD2. V trimming: 1 base; J trimming: 3 bases; junction bases outside the gene matches: 7. Germline lookup yields CDR1 SGHTA and CDR2 FQGNSA. This CDR3 has 17 amino acids.

This clonotype was seen repeatedly, ten times or more. The chain joins TRBV29-1 to TRBJ2-5; 8 bases match TRBD1. CDR1 is SQVTM and CDR2 is ANQGSEA in the germline V gene. This CDR3 has 13 residues. The V segment lost 6 bases and the J segment 2 bases; nucleotides outside the gene matches: 5. The CDR3 protein is CSVPGQAQETQYF. Here the CDR3 DNA reads TGCAGCGTCCCGGGACAGGCTCAAGAGACCCAGTACTTC.

This clonotype was found many times. V usage is TRBV20-1 and J usage is TRBJ2-5; the D is unclear. This CDR3 has 12 residues. Trimming left V 8 bases short and J 6 bases short, with 16 bases between. The germline V gene has CDR1 DFQATT and CDR2 SNEGSKA (reference sequence). The CDR3 region is CSNGVGQQTQYF. CDR3 nucleotide sequence: TGCAGTAACGGAGTTGGGCAACAGACCCAGTACTTC.

This clonotype came up many times. J is TRBJ2-1 and V is TRBV12-3 or TRBV12-4; 11 bases map to TRBD2. The CDR3 has 18 amino acids. The junction had 12 bases not matched to a gene; V was cut back by 0 bases and J by 8 bases. The CDR3 protein is CASSLALTSGSGGDEQFF. The CDR3 nucleotides read TGTGCCAGCAGTTTAGCGCTAACTAGCGGGAGTGGCGGGGATGAGCAGTTCTTC.

This clonotype was found many times. This chain uses TRBV5-5 with TRBJ2-3; 9 bases fit TRBD2. After removal of 4 bases from V and 3 bases from J, the junction contained 9 bases not matched to a gene. Germline V CDR1 and CDR2: SGHKS, YYEKEE (reference sequence). This CDR3 is 16 amino acids long. The CDR3 is CASSLPLAGPTDTQYF. The CDR3 region has the DNA TGTGCCAGCAGCCTCCCGCTAGCGGGACCGACAGATACGCAGTATTTT.

This clonotype occurred many times. This chain connects TRBV12-3 or TRBV12-4 to TRBJ2-5; TRBD2 matches 8 bases. Losses at the gene ends were 5 bases for V and 7 bases for J; bases not matched to a gene: 12. The CDR3 is made up of 15 amino acids. The CDR3 protein is CASSPSGLELGTQYF. The DNA of the CDR3 is TGTGCCAGCAGTCCTAGCGGGCTTGAGTTAGGGACCCAGTACTTC.

This clonotype was seen a handful of times. This chain uses TRBV5-1 with TRBJ1-5, with 7 bases identical to TRBD1. Losses at the gene ends were 0 bases for V and 6 bases for J; bases not matched to a gene: 3. CDR3 length: 14 residues. Germline V lookup: CDR1 SGHRS, CDR2 YFSETQ. CDR3 sequence: CASSLASGGQPQHF. The CDR3 DNA is TGCGCCAGCAGCTTGGCCTCAGGGGGTCAGCCCCAGCATTTT.